This T cell receptor beta chain derives from a study of T cell repertoires in cytomegalovirus infection. Overall study: The study used recently identified HLA-C-restricted and well-studied HLA-B-restricted CMV epitopes. It was the public TCR beta signatures that indicated both CMV infection and matching HLA type. Study-level points and caveats: Predominance within the ex vivo response was attributable to HLA-C-restricted CMV-specific TCR beta clonotypes. Of the TCR beta families, the public ones yielded a cumulative frequency that identified carriers of CMV plus the relevant HLA.

TCRdb recomputed calls from the reads with MiXCR, one row per CDR3 protein. The table lists some 920,000 distinct CDR3 sequences, around 31% of them singletons. Comment on this clonotype: The antigen is not known.

Germline V gene lookup returns CDR1 MNHEY and CDR2 SVGEGT. The CDR3 is made up of 16 amino acids. Trimming shortened V by 4 bases and J by 3 bases, and 16 bases separated the two germline ends. This TCR was sampled from a human donor in good health (CMV status not recorded). Some clones in this sample may be carry-over from other donors' samples. This chain joins TRBV6-2 or TRBV6-3 and TRBJ2-1; D gene ambiguous. Sequencing was performed on cultured CD8+ T cells from PBMCs, taken from culture after CMV antigen stimulation. CDR3 sequence (DNA): TGTGCCAGCAGTTCTAGGGTCAGCCCTAACTACAATGAGCAGTTCTTC. This encodes CASSSRVSPNYNEQFF.